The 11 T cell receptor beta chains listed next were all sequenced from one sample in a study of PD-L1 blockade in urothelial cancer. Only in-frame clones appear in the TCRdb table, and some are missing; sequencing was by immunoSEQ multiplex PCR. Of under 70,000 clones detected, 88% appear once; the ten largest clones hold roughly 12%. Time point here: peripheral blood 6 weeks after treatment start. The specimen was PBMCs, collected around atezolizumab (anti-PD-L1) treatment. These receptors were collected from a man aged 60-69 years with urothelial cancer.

CDR3 in DNA: TGTGCCAGCAGTGTCGCCGGGACAGTCGAGACCCAGTACTTC. This translates into CASSVAGTVETQYF. The chain uses TRBV28 and TRBJ2-5, with TRBD1 identical over 7 bases. The CDR3 spans 14 residues. Germline lookup yields CDR1 MDHEN and CDR2 SYDVKM. J was trimmed by 5 bases and V by 5 bases; bases with no gene match: 8.

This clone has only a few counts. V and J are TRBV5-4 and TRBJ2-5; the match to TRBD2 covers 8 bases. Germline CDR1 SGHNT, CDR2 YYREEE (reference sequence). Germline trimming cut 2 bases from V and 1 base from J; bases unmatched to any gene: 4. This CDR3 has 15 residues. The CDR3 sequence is CASSLERESQETQYF. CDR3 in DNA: TGTGCCAGCAGCTTAGAGCGGGAGAGCCAAGAGACCCAGTACTTC.

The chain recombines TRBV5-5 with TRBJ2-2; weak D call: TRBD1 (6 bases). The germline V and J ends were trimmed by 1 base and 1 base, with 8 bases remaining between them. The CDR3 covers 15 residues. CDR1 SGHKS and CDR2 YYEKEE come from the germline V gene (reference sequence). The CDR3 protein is CASSLFRGNTGELFF. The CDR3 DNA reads TGTGCCAGCAGCTTGTTCAGGGGGAACACCGGGGAGCTGTTTTTT.

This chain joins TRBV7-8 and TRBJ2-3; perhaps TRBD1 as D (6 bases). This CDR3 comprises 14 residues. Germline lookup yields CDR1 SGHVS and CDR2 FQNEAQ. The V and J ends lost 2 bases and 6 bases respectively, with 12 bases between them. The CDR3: CASSLQGTLDTQYF. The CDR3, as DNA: TGTGCCAGCAGCTTACAGGGGACGCTTGATACGCAGTATTTT.

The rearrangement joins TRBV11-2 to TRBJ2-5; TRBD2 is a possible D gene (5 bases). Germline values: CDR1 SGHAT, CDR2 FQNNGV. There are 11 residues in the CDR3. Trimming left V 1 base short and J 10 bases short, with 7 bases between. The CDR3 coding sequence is TGTGCCAGCAGCTTAGCCCGGGACCAGTACTTC. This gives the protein CASSLARDQYF.

The CDR3 DNA follows: TGTGCCACCAAGGGGCGAACAGGGGACACTGAAGCTTTCTTT. Its protein product is CATKGRTGDTEAFF. The chain recombines TRBV6-1 with TRBJ1-1; 7 bases match TRBD1. The germline V gene encodes CDR1 MNHNS and CDR2 SASEGT. The V gene end was trimmed by 10 bases and the J gene end by 3 bases; junction bases not matched to a gene: 11. The CDR3 sequence is 14 residues long.

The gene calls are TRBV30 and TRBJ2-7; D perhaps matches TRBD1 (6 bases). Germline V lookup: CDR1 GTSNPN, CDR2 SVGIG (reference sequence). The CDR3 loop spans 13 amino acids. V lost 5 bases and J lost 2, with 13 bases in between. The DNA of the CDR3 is TGTGCCTGGCAACAAACAGGGCCCTACGAGCAGTACTTC. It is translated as CAWQQTGPYEQYF. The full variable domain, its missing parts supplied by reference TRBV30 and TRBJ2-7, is SQTIHQWPATLVQPVGSPLSLECTVEGTSNPNLYWYRQAAGRGLQLLFYSVGIGQISSEVPQNLSASRPQDRQFILSSKKLLLSDSGFYLCAWQQTGPYEQYFGPGTRLTVT.

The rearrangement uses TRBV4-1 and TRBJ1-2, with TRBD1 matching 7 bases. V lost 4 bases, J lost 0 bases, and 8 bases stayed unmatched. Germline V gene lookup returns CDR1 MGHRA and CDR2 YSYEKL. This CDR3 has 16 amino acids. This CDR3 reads CASSPTGQYSNYGYTF. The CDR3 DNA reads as TGCGCCAGCAGCCCAACGGGACAGTATTCTAACTATGGCTACACCTTC.

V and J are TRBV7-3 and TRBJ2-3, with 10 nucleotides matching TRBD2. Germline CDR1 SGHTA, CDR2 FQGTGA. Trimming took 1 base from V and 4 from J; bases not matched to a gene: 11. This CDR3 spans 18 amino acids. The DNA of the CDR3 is TGTGCCAGCAGCTTAAGAGCGGGGGGGCCGGCGTCGTCAGATACGCAGTATTTT. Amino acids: CASSLRAGGPASSDTQYF.

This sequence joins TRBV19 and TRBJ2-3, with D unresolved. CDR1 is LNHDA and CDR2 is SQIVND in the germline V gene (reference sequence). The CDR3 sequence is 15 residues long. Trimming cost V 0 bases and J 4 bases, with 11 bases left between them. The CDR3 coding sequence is TGTGCCAGTAGTATAGATCGAATAGAGGCAGATACGCAGTATTTT. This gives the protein CASSIDRIEADTQYF.

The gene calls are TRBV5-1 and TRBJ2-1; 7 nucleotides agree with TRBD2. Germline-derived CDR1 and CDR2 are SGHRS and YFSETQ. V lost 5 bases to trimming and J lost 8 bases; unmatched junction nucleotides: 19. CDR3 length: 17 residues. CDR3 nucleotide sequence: TGCGCCAGCAGACCCACGGTCGAACTAGCGTGGGTTGATGAGCAGTTCTTC. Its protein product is CASRPTVELAWVDEQFF.